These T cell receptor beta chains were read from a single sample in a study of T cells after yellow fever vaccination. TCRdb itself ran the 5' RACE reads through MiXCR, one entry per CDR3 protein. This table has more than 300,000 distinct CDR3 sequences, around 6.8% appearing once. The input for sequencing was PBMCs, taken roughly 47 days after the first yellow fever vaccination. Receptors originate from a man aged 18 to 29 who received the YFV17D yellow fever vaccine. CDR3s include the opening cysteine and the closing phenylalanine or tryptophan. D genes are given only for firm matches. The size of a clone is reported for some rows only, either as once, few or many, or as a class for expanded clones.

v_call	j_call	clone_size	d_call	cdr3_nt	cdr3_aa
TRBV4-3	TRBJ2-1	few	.	TGCGCCAGCAGCCAAGAAGCTAGGCCCGACAAGGAGCAGTTCTTC	CASSQEARPDKEQFF
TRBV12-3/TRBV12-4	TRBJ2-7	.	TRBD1	TGTGCCAGCAGTCCGACAGGGCTGAACGAGCAGTACTTC	CASSPTGLNEQYF
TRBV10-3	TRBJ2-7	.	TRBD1	TGTGCCATCAGCTCGGACAGGACCTACGAGCAGTACTTC	CAISSDRTYEQYF
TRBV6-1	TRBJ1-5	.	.	TGTGCCAGCAGGGACGGCTGGAATCAGCCCCAGCATTTT	CASRDGWNQPQHF
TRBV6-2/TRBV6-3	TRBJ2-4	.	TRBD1	TGTGCCAGCAGTACCAGACAGGGTTCAAACATTCAGTACTTC	CASSTRQGSNIQYF
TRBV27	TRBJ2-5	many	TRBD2	TGTGCCAGCAGTTTTCTAGCGGGGGAAGAGACCCAGTACTTC	CASSFLAGEETQYF
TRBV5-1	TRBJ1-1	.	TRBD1	TGCGCCAGCAGCTGGACAGGGGCTGGCACTGAAGCTTTCTTT	CASSWTGAGTEAFF
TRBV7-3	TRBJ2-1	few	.	TGTGCCAGCAGCTTAGGCCCTATGGAGCATCGGGAGCAGTTCTTC	CASSLGPMEHREQFF
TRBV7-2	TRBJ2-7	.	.	TGTGCCAGCAGCCCGGCGGTGGGCTACCCAACCTCCTACGAGCAGTACTTC	CASSPAVGYPTSYEQYF
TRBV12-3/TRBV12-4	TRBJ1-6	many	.	TGTGCCAGCAGTTCCGGACAGTATAATTCACCCCTCCACTTT	CASSSGQYNSPLHF
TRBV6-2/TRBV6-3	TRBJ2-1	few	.	TGTGCCAGCAGGCCTAACTCCTACAATGAGCAGTTCTTC	CASRPNSYNEQFF
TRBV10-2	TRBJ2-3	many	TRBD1	TGCGCCAGCTTCCGGGACAGGCTATCAGATACGCAGTATTTT	CASFRDRLSDTQYF
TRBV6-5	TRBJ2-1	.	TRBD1	TGTGCCAGCAGAAGACAGGGCTATGAGCAGTTCTTC	CASRRQGYEQFF
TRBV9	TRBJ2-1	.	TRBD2	TGTGCCAGCAGCGTAGCTCCGGGAGGAAGGATTAATGAGCAGTTCTTC	CASSVAPGGRINEQFF
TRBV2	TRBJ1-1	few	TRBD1	TGTGCCAGCAGTGCTGCAGGGGGTAGAGCTGAAGCTTTCTTT	CASSAAGGRAEAFF
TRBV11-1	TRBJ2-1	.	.	TGTGCCAGCAGCTCCTCGGGAAACAGGAATGAGCAGTTCTTC	CASSSSGNRNEQFF
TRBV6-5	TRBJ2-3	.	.	TGTGCCAGCAGTTACTCGAGGTACGGGGCGGCCACAGATACGCAGTATTTT	CASSYSRYGAATDTQYF
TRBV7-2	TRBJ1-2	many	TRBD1	TGTGCCAGCAGCTTAGATAGGACAGGCCCTAACTATGGCTACACCTTC	CASSLDRTGPNYGYTF
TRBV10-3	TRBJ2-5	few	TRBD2	TGTGCCATCAGTCCATCGACTAGCGGGGAGACCCAGTACTTC	CAISPSTSGETQYF
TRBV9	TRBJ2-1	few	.	TGTGCCAGCAGCGTTAGGGGCCTGTCGAACAATGAGCAGTTCTTC	CASSVRGLSNNEQFF
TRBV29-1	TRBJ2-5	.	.	TGCAGCGTTGGGCCAAGCCAAGAGACCCAGTACTTC	CSVGPSQETQYF
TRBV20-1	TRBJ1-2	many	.	TGCAGTGCTAGAGAGATAGGGATTCGGGGCTACACCTTC	CSAREIGIRGYTF
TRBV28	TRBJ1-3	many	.	TGTGCCAGCAGTTTAGGGGGCAGCCCTGGAAACACCATATATTTT	CASSLGGSPGNTIYF
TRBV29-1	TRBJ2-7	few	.	TGCAGCGTTGCCGGCAGGGTAGCCTACGAGCAGTACTTC	CSVAGRVAYEQYF
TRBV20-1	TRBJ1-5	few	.	TGCAGTGCTAGGCCCGATAGCAATCAGCCCCAGCATTTT	CSARPDSNQPQHF